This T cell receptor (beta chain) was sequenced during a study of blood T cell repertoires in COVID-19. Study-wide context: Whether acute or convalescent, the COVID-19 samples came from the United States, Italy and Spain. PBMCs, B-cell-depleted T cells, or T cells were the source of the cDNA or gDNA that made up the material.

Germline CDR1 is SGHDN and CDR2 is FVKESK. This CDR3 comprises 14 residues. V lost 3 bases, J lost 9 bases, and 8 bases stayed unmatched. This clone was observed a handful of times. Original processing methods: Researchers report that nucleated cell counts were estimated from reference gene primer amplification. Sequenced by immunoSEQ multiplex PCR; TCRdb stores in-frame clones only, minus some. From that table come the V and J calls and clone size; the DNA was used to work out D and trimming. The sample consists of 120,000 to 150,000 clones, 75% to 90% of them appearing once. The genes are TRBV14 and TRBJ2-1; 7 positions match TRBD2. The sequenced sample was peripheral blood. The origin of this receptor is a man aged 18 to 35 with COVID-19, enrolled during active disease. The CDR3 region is CASSQTGLDPEQFF. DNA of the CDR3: TGTGCCAGCAGCCAGACCGGACTAGATCCTGAGCAGTTCTTC.